This TCR beta chain came from a study of T-cell reconstitution after alpha-beta-depleted transplantation in children. This sample's TCRbeta library carried unique molecular identifier barcodes. Via MiXCR, TCRdb re-called the PCR reads, giving one row per CDR3 protein. Found here are 550,000 to 800,000 distinct CDR3 sequences, approximately 14% of them singletons; the top ten hold around 0.8%. The CDR3 covers 11 residues. Germline loops: CDR1 DFQATT, CDR2 SNEGSKA (reference sequence). With V trimmed by 4 bases and J by 5 bases, 1 base remained unmatched. Overall study results and limits: Reported findings indicate that, about two months after transplant, alpha-beta T cells came from several hundred expanded clones, which were derived from non-depleted graft cells. Newly generated T cells supplied most T-cell counts and diversity one year post-transplant. Where some patients showed high TCRbeta diversity at day 60, it came from recipient T cells and thymic progenitors that had survived.

Comment on this clonotype: As yet, its antigen is unknown.

V gene TRBV20-1 combines with J gene TRBJ2-7, with 8 bases identical to TRBD2. The receptor was isolated from a girl aged 2 to 9 with congenital amegakaryocytic thrombocytopenia, due to receive a stem cell transplant. Sequencing used PBMCs, obtained before TCRalphabeta/CD19-depleted stem cell transplant. The CDR3 DNA follows: TGCAGTGCTACGCGGGAGGACGAGCAGTACTTC. Translating it yields CSATREDEQYF.